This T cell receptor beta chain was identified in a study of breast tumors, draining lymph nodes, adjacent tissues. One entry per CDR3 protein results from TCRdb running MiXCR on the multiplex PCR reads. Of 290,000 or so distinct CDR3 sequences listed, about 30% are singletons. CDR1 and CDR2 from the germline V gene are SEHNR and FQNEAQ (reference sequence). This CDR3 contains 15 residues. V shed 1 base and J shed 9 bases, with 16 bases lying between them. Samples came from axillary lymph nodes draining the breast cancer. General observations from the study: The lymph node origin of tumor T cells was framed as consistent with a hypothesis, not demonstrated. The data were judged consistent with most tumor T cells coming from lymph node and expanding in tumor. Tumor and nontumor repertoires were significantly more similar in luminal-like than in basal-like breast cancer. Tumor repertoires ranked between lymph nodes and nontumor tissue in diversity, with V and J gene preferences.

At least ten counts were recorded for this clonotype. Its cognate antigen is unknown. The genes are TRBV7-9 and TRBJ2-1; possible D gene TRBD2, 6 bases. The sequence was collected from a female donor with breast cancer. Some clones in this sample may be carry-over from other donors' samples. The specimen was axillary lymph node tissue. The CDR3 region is CASSLVRGGIGEQFF. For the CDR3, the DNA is TGTGCCAGCAGCTTAGTACGTGGGGGGATCGGTGAGCAGTTCTTC.